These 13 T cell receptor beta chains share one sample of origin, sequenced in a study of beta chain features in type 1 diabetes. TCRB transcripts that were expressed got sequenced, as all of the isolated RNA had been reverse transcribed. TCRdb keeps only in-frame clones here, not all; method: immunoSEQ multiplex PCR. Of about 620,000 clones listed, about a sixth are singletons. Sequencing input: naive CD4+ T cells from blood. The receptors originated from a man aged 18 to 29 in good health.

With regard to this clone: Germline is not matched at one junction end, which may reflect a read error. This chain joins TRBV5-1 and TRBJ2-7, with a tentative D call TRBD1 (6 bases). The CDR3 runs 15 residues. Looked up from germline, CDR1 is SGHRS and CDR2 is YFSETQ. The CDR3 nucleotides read TGCGCCAGCACCTTGAAAGAACAGGGTAGGGGCGAGCAGTACTTC. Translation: CASTLKEQGRGEQYF.

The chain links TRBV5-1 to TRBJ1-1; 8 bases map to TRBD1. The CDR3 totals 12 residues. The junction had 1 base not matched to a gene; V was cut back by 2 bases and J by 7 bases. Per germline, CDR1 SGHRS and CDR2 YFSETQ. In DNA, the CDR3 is TGCGCCAGCAGCTTAACAGGGGGTGAAGCTTTCTTT. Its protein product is CASSLTGGEAFF.

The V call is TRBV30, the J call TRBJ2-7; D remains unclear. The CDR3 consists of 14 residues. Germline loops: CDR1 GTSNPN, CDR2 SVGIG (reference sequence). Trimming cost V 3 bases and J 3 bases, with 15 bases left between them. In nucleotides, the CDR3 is TGTGCCTGGAGCCCCGCCAGCAACCTCTACGAGCAGTACTTC. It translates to CAWSPASNLYEQYF.

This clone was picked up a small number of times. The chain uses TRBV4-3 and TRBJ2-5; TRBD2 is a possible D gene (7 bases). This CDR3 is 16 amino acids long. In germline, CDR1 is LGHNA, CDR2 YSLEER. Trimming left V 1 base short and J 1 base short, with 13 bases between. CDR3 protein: CASSQGDGGRQETQYF. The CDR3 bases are TGCGCCAGCAGCCAAGGGGACGGGGGGCGCCAAGAGACCCAGTACTTC.

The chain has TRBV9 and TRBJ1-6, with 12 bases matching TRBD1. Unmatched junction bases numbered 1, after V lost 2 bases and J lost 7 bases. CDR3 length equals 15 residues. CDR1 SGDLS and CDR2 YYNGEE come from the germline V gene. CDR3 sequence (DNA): TGTGCCAGCAGCGTCGGGACAGGGGGCAATTCACCCCTCCACTTT. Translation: CASSVGTGGNSPLHF.

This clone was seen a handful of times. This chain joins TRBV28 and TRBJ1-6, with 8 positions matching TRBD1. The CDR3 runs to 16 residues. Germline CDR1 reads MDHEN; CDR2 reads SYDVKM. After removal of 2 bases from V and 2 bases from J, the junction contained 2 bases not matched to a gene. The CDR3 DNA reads TGTGCCAGCAGTTTAGACAGGGGCCCCTATAATTCACCCCTCCACTTT. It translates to CASSLDRGPYNSPLHF. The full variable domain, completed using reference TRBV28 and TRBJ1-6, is DVKVTQSSRYLVKRTGEKVFLECVQDMDHENMFWYRQDPGLGLRLIYFSYDVKMKEKGDIPEGYSVSREKKERFSLILESASTNQTSMYLCASSLDRGPYNSPLHFGNGTRLTVT.

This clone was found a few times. CDR3: CATSRPGWDLQETQYF. In nucleotides, the CDR3 is TGTGCCACCAGCAGACCTGGATGGGACCTCCAAGAGACCCAGTACTTC. The rearrangement links TRBV15 to TRBJ2-5, with D possibly being TRBD1 or TRBD2 (5 bases each). V lost 2 bases and J 1 base, leaving 14 bases between the germline ends. Germline-derived CDR1 and CDR2 are LNHNV and YYDKDF (reference sequence). This CDR3 is built from 16 residues.

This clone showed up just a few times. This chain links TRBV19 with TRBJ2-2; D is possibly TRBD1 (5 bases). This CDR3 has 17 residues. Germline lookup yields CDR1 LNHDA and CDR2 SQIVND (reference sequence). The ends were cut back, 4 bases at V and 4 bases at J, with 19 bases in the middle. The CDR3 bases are TGTGCCAGTAGTAGATCAGGGTTAAGCTCGACCACCGGGGAGCTGTTTTTT. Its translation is CASSRSGLSSTTGELFF. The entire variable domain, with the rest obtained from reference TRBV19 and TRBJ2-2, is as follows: DGGITQSPKYLFRKEGQNVTLSCEQNLNHDAMYWYRQDPGQGLRLIYYSQIVNDFQKGDIAEGYSVSREKKESFPLTVTSAQKNPTAFYLCASSRSGLSSTTGELFFGEGSRLTVL.

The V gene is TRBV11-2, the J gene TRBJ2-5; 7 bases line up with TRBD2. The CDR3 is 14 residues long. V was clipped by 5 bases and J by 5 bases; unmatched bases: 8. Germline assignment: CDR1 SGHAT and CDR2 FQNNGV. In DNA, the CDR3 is TGTGCCAGCAGCATCGGGACTATATGGGAGACCCAGTACTTC. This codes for CASSIGTIWETQYF.

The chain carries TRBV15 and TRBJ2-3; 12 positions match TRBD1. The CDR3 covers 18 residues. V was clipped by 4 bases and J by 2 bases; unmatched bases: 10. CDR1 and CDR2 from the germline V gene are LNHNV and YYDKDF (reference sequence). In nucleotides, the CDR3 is TGTGCCACCAGCAAAAAAAGGGACAGGGGGCTCCCCACAGATACGCAGTATTTT. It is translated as CATSKKRDRGLPTDTQYF.

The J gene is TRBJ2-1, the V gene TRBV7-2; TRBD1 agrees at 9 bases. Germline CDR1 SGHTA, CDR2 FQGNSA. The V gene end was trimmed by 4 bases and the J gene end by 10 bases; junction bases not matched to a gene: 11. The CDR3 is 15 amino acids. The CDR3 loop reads CASSSGQGPTREQFF. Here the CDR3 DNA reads TGTGCCAGCAGCTCAGGACAGGGGCCCACAAGAGAGCAGTTCTTC.

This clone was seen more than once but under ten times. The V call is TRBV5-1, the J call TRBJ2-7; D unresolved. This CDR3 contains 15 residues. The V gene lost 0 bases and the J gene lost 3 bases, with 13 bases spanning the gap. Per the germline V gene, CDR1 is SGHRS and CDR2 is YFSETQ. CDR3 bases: TGCGCCAGCAGCTTGGAACTTGGACGGTACTACGAGCAGTACTTC. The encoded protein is CASSLELGRYYEQYF. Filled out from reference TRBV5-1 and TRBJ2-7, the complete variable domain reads KAGVTQTPRYLIKTRGQQVTLSCSPISGHRSVSWYQQTPGQGLQFLFEYFSETQRNKGNFPGRFSGRQFSNSRSEMNVSTLELGDSALYLCASSLELGRYYEQYFGPGTRLTVT.

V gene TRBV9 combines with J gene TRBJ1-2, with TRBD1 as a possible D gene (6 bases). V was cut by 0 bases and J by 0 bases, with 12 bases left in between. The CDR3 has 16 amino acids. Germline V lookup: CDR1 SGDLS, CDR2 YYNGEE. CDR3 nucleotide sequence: TGTGCCAGCAGCGTAGGAGGAGGGGGTGCTAACTATGGCTACACCTTC. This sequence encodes CASSVGGGGANYGYTF.